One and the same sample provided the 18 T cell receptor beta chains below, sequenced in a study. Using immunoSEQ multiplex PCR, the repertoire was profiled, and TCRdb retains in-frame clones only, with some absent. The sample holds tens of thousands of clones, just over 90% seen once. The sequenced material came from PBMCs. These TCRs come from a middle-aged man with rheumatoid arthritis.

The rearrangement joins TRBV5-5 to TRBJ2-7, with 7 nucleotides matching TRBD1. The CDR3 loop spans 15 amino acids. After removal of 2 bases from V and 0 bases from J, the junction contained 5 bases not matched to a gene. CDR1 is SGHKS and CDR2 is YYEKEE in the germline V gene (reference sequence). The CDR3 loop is CASSFDRVTSYEQYF. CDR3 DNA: TGTGCCAGCAGCTTTGACAGGGTCACCTCCTACGAGCAGTACTTC.

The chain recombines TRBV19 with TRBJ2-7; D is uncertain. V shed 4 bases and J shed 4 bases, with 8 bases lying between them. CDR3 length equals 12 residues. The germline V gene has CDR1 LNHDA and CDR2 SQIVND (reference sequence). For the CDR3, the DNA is TGTGCCAGTAGTAATAGAGGATACGAGCAGTACTTC. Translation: CASSNRGYEQYF.

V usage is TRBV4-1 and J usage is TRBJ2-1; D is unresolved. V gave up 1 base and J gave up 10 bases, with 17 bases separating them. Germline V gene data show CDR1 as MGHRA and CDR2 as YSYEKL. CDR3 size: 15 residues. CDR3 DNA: TGCGCCAGCAGCCAAGCCACGACTCAAAGAAGGGAGCAGTTCTTC. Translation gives CASSQATTQRREQFF.

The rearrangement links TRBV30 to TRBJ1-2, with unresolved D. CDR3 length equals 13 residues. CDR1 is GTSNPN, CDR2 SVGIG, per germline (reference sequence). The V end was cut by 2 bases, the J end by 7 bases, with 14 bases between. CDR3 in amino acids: CAWSYRGSSGYTF. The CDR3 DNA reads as TGTGCCTGGAGTTACCGAGGATCGTCTGGCTACACCTTC.

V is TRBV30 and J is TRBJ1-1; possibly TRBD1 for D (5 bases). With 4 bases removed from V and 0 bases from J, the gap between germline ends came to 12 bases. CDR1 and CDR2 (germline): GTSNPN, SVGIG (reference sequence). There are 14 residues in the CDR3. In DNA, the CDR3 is TGTGCCTGGACGAGGGGCCTATTGAACACTGAAGCTTTCTTT. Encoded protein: CAWTRGLLNTEAFF.

The chain's CDR3 is CAWRARQGRGRTEAFF. The CDR3 nucleotides are TGTGCCTGGAGGGCAAGGCAGGGGCGCGGGAGGACTGAAGCTTTCTTT. This chain connects TRBV30 to TRBJ1-1; the D gene is possibly TRBD1 (6 bases). The CDR3 spans 16 residues. CDR1 and CDR2 from the germline V gene are GTSNPN and SVGIG (reference sequence). Trimming took 3 bases from V and 5 from J, leaving 22 bases between them. Full variable domain (outside the CDR3, taken from reference TRBV30 and TRBJ1-1): SQTIHQWPATLVQPVGSPLSLECTVEGTSNPNLYWYRQAAGRGLQLLFYSVGIGQISSEVPQNLSASRPQDRQFILSSKKLLLSDSGFYLCAWRARQGRGRTEAFFGQGTRLTVV.

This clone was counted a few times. The CDR3 sequence: CASSQDDGAGNTIYF. CDR3 nucleotides: TGCGCCAGCAGCCAAGACGATGGCGCGGGAAACACCATATATTTT. The chain recombines TRBV4-3 with TRBJ1-3; D gene unclear. In germline, CDR1 is LGHNA, CDR2 YSLEER. The V and J ends lost 0 bases and 4 bases respectively, with 10 bases between them. This CDR3 comprises 15 residues.

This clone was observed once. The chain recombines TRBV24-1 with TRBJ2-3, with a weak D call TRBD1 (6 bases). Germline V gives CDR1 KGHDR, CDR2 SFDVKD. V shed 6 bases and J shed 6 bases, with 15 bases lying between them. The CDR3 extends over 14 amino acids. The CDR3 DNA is TGTGCCACCAGTACAGGGATGACGGGTGATACGCAGTATTTT. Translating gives CATSTGMTGDTQYF.

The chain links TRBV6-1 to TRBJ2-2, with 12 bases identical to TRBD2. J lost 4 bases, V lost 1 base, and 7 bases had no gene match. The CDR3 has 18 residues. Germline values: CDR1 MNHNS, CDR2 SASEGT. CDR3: CASSEESLAGGITGELFF. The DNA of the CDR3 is TGTGCCAGCAGTGAAGAATCACTAGCGGGGGGAATCACCGGGGAGCTGTTTTTT.

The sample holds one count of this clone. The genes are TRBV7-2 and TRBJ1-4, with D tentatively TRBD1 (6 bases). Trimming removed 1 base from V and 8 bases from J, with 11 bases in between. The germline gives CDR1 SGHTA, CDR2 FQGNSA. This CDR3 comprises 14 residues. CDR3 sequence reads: CASSLGGAGEKLFF. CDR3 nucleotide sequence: TGTGCCAGCAGCTTAGGGGGGGCAGGGGAAAAACTGTTTTTT.

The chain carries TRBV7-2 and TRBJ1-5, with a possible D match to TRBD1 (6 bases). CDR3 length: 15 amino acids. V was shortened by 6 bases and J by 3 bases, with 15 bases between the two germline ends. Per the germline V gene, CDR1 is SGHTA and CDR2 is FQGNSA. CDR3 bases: TGTGCCAGCAGGCCCCAAGGGGGTAACAATCAGCCCCAGCATTTT. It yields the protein CASRPQGGNNQPQHF.

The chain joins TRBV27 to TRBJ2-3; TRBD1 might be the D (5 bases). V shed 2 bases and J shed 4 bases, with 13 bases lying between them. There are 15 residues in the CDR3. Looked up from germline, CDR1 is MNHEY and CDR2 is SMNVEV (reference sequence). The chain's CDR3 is CASSLREGDPDTQYF. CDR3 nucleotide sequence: TGTGCCAGCAGTTTACGAGAAGGGGATCCAGATACGCAGTATTTT.

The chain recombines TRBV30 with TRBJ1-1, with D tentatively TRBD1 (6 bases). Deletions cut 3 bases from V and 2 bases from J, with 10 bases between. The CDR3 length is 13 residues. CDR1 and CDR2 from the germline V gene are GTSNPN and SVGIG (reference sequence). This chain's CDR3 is CAWSRGANTEAFF. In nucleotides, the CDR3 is TGTGCCTGGAGCCGGGGGGCAAACACTGAAGCTTTCTTT. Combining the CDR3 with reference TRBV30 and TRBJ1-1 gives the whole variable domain SQTIHQWPATLVQPVGSPLSLECTVEGTSNPNLYWYRQAAGRGLQLLFYSVGIGQISSEVPQNLSASRPQDRQFILSSKKLLLSDSGFYLCAWSRGANTEAFFGQGTRLTVV.

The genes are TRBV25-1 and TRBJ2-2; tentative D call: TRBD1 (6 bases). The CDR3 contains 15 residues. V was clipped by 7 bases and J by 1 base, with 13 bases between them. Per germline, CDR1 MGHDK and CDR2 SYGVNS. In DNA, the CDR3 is TGTGCCAGCACCCCAGACAGGCTGAACACCGGGGAGCTGTTTTTT. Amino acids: CASTPDRLNTGELFF.

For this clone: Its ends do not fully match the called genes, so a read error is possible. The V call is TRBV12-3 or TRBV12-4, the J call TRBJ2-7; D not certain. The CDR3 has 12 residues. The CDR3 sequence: CASSVTAVNLDF. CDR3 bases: TGTGCCAGCAGTGTGACGGCGGTCAATCTGGACTTC.

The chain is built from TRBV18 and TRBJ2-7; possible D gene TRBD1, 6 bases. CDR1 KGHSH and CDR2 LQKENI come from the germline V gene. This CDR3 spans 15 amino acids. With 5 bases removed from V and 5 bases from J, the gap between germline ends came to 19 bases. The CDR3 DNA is TGTGCCAGCTCAACCCCCGGGACACCAGTCAACGAGCAGTACTTC. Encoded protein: CASSTPGTPVNEQYF.

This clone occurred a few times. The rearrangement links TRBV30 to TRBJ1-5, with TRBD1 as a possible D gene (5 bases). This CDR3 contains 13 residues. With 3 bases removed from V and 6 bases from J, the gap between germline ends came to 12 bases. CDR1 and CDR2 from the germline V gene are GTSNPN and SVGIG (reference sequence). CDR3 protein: CAWSQEGPQPQHF. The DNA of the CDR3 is TGTGCCTGGAGCCAAGAGGGGCCTCAGCCCCAGCATTTT. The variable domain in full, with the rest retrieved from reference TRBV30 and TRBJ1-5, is SQTIHQWPATLVQPVGSPLSLECTVEGTSNPNLYWYRQAAGRGLQLLFYSVGIGQISSEVPQNLSASRPQDRQFILSSKKLLLSDSGFYLCAWSQEGPQPQHFGDGTRLSIL.

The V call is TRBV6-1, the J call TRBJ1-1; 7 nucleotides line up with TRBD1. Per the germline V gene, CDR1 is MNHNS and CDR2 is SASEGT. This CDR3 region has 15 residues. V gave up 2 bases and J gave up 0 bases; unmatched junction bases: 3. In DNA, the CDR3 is TGTGCCAGCAGTGAACCGGGACAGCTGAACACTGAAGCTTTCTTT. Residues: CASSEPGQLNTEAFF.